This T cell receptor (beta chain) appears in the sequencing data of a study of blood T cell repertoires in COVID-19. Background on the study: Samples representing acute and convalescent COVID-19 were sourced from the United States, Italy and Spain. Sources were T cells, B-cell-depleted T cells, or PBMCs; the material itself was cDNA or gDNA.

Cohorts were based on clinical histories the participants reported. Germline-derived CDR1 and CDR2 are SGHTA and FQGNSA. Losses at the gene ends were 4 bases for V and 7 bases for J; bases not matched to a gene: 10. CDR3 size: 15 residues. Libraries were prepared by immunoSEQ multiplex PCR; TCRdb keeps only in-frame clonotypes and omits some of them. Of around 250,000 clones in the sample, about nine tenths are singletons; the top ten hold more than 1%. The V and J genes are TRBV7-2 and TRBJ2-1; TRBD1 matches at 7 bases. Sequenced input: PBMCs or T cells enriched from blood (not recorded which). This TCR was recovered from a human donor in a cohort exposed to, infected with or recovered from COVID-19 (not recorded which). The donor label of this sample is uncertain. The DNA of the CDR3 is TGTGCCAGCAGCTCCTACCTCAGGGGGTCAAATGAGCAGTTCTTC. It encodes CASSSYLRGSNEQFF.